This T cell receptor (beta chain) was retrieved from a study of T cell responses to AZD1222 COVID-19 vaccine. Study results and limitations: The study reported that nearly half of spike-specific TCRs target unmutated variant regions. Spike-wide vaccine-associated CD4 TCRs dominated at 160-218 and 743-854. Baseline serostatus was positive in only a handful of AZD1222 recipients.

Turning to this clone: Antigen unknown.

Germline V gene lookup returns CDR1 MNHEY and CDR2 SMNVEV (reference sequence). This CDR3 is built from 14 residues. Trimming cost V 8 bases and J 0 bases, with 13 bases left between them. The table came from immunoSEQ multiplex PCR; TCRdb's copy has only in-frame clones and leaves some out. The sample yields under 95,000 clones, under 90% seen once. This sequence was found in an adult who received the AZD1222 COVID-19 vaccine. This sequence joins TRBV27 and TRBJ2-5, with unresolved D. The material was peripheral blood, obtained 28 days after the second AZD1222 dose. The CDR3 protein is CASWTGTYQETQYF. The CDR3 bases are TGTGCCAGCTGGACCGGTACCTACCAAGAGACCCAGTACTTC.